Presented here are 20 T cell receptor beta chains from one specimen sequenced in a study of blood T cell repertoires in COVID-19. Profiled with immunoSEQ multiplex PCR; TCRdb holds only in-frame clones, not every one. The repertoire holds around 110,000 clones, approximately 85% seen once, with roughly 7.7% in the top ten. Sample: peripheral blood. The receptors were gathered from a man aged 70 or older with acute or convalescent COVID-19.

The V gene is TRBV2, the J gene TRBJ2-3; D gene uncertain. Trimming took 8 bases from V and 4 from J, leaving 13 bases between them. Germline-derived CDR1 and CDR2 are SNHLY and FYNNEI. There are 13 residues in the CDR3. The CDR3 region has the DNA TGTGCCAGCCGGTCTAGTAATGCAGATACGCAGTATTTT. Residues: CASRSSNADTQYF.

This sequence joins TRBV29-1 and TRBJ2-2; D is perhaps TRBD1 (6 bases). Germline V lookup: CDR1 SQVTM, CDR2 ANQGSEA. V gave up 6 bases and J gave up 4 bases, with 15 bases separating them. This CDR3 contains 14 residues. The CDR3 DNA is TGCAGCGTAGGAGCCGGGACAATCACCGGGGAGCTGTTTTTT. It specifies CSVGAGTITGELFF.

The rearrangement links TRBV9 to TRBJ2-1; weak D call: TRBD1 (6 bases). CDR3 length equals 15 residues. The V and J ends lost 0 bases and 6 bases respectively, with 13 bases between them. Germline-derived CDR1 and CDR2 are SGDLS and YYNGEE. CDR3 region: CASSVGGGILNEQFF. CDR3 DNA: TGTGCCAGCAGCGTAGGAGGGGGAATCCTCAATGAGCAGTTCTTC.

With regard to this clone: Other DNA variants within this sample encode the same CDR3. The CDR3 sequence is CASSPGQNTEAFF. In DNA form, the CDR3 reads TGTGCCAGCTCACCCGGACAGAACACTGAAGCTTTCTTT. The chain links TRBV18 to TRBJ1-1; maybe TRBD1 (5 bases). Germline V gene data show CDR1 as KGHSH and CDR2 as LQKENI. V was pared by 3 bases and J by 1 base, with 6 bases between. The CDR3 totals 13 residues.

This chain links TRBV5-1 with TRBJ2-1; 7 bases map to TRBD2. Germline V gene lookup returns CDR1 SGHRS and CDR2 YFSETQ. The CDR3 length is 17 residues. The trim removed 0 bases at V and 2 bases at J, leaving 8 bases unmatched. The CDR3 bases are TGCGCCAGCAGCTTGGGCCCGGGAGGCCCCACCTACAATGAGCAGTTCTTC. It specifies CASSLGPGGPTYNEQFF.

J is TRBJ2-2 and V is TRBV9; 9 bases match TRBD2. The CDR3 runs 17 residues. Germline lookup yields CDR1 SGDLS and CDR2 YYNGEE. V lost 0 bases to trimming and J lost 2 bases; unmatched junction nucleotides: 5. The CDR3, as DNA: TGTGCCAGCAGCGTAGCTAGCGGGACCTTAAACACCGGGGAGCTGTTTTTT. It translates to CASSVASGTLNTGELFF. Based on the CDR3 plus reference TRBV9 and TRBJ2-2, the full variable domain is DSGVTQTPKHLITATGQRVTLRCSPRSGDLSVYWYQQSLDQGLQFLIQYYNGEERAKGNILERFSAQQFPDLHSELNLSSLELGDSALYFCASSVASGTLNTGELFFGEGSRLTVL.

The V gene is TRBV27, the J gene TRBJ2-3; D is perhaps TRBD2 (6 bases). In germline, CDR1 is MNHEY, CDR2 SMNVEV (reference sequence). The CDR3 totals 17 residues. Trimming pared 6 bases from V and 3 bases from J, leaving 22 bases between. CDR3 sequence reads: CASSDPTGRGKTDTQYF. In DNA, the CDR3 is TGTGCCAGCAGCGACCCTACCGGGAGAGGAAAAACAGATACGCAGTATTTT.

V usage is TRBV15 and J usage is TRBJ2-7, with D possibly matching TRBD2 (6 bases). Germline CDR1 LNHNV, CDR2 YYDKDF (reference sequence). The CDR3 contains 13 residues. Between the trimmed V and J ends, which lost 1 base and 2 bases, there was a span of 6 bases. The CDR3 reads CATSRGGTYEQYF. CDR3 DNA sequence: TGTGCCACCAGCAGAGGCGGGACCTACGAGCAGTACTTC.

The chain couples TRBV25-1 to TRBJ2-3; D is uncertain. From germline, CDR1 is MGHDK and CDR2 SYGVNS. There are 16 residues in the CDR3. V was trimmed by 2 bases and J by 0 bases, leaving 12 bases between them. The CDR3 protein is CASSEAESVSTDTQYF. In DNA form, the CDR3 reads TGTGCCAGCAGTGAAGCGGAATCGGTTAGCACAGATACGCAGTATTTT.

The genes are TRBV5-8 and TRBJ1-2, with D possibly TRBD1 on 6 matching bases. CDR3 length: 15 amino acids. V lost 0 bases and J 4 bases, leaving 13 bases between the germline ends. Germline assignment: CDR1 SGHTS and CDR2 YDEGEE. The CDR3 sequence is CASSLGGHPAYGYTF. The CDR3 bases are TGTGCCAGCAGCTTGGGGGGACACCCGGCCTATGGCTACACCTTC.

This clone was recorded once. V and J are TRBV3-1 (or the pseudogene TRBV3-2) and TRBJ2-3; 15 nucleotides align to TRBD2. CDR3 length: 18 amino acids. Germline CDR1 LGHDT, CDR2 YNNKEL (reference sequence). The junction had 5 bases not matched to a gene; V was cut back by 0 bases and J by 4 bases. The DNA of the CDR3 is TGTGCCAGCAGCCAAGATTGGACTAGCGGGAGGGGAGCAGATACGCAGTATTTT. It specifies CASSQDWTSGRGADTQYF.

V gene TRBV12-3 or TRBV12-4 combines with J gene TRBJ1-2; 8 nucleotides agree with TRBD1. The CDR3 extends over 12 amino acids. Losses at the gene ends were 9 bases for V and 7 bases for J; bases not matched to a gene: 7. CDR3 sequence: CASNQGAVGYTF. CDR3 sequence (DNA): TGTGCCAGTAACCAGGGGGCGGTTGGCTACACCTTC.

V and J are TRBV5-1 and TRBJ2-2, with 7 positions matching TRBD1. The J segment lost 6 bases and the V segment lost 2 bases, leaving 19 bases of the junction unmatched. The CDR3 length is 19 residues. Germline CDR1 reads SGHRS; CDR2 reads YFSETQ. DNA of the CDR3: TGCGCCAGCAGCTTTTTAGCCCAAAACCCAACTCAGGGGGCCGGGGAGCTGTTTTTT. This codes for CASSFLAQNPTQGAGELFF.

The chain recombines TRBV24-1 with TRBJ2-1; maybe TRBD1 (5 bases). Germline CDR1 reads KGHDR; CDR2 reads SFDVKD. The CDR3 contains 16 residues. The V gene lost 5 bases and the J gene lost 3 bases, with 16 bases spanning the gap. CDR3 residues: CATSVGDSGLYNEQFF. The CDR3 DNA is TGTGCCACCAGTGTCGGAGACTCAGGGCTCTACAATGAGCAGTTCTTC.

The chain uses TRBV9 and TRBJ1-1; D is perhaps TRBD1 (6 bases). In germline, CDR1 is SGDLS, CDR2 YYNGEE. The CDR3 sequence is 16 residues long. Trimming left V 4 bases short and J 1 base short, with 17 bases between. The CDR3 bases are TGTGCCAGCAGCTCCAAGTTTGGGACACCGAACACTGAAGCTTTCTTT. It translates to CASSSKFGTPNTEAFF.

This chain links TRBV5-1 with TRBJ1-5; 7 bases fit TRBD1. The CDR3 loop spans 16 amino acids. V trimming: 1 base; J trimming: 3 bases; junction bases outside the gene matches: 7. Germline CDR1 is SGHRS and CDR2 is YFSETQ. The CDR3 DNA reads as TGCGCCAGCAGCTTGAGAGGTCAGGGGGACAATCAGCCCCAGCATTTT. Amino acids: CASSLRGQGDNQPQHF.

The V gene is TRBV19, the J gene TRBJ1-1, with a possible D match to TRBD1 (5 bases). The CDR3 runs to 14 residues. Trimming shortened V by 1 base and J by 2 bases, and 8 bases separated the two germline ends. Germline CDR1 LNHDA, CDR2 SQIVND (reference sequence). The CDR3 nucleotides are TGTGCCAGTAGTATAGCCAGGGCAAACACTGAAGCTTTCTTT. Amino acid sequence: CASSIARANTEAFF.

This chain connects TRBV6-5 to TRBJ1-2, with 7 nucleotides matching TRBD1. Germline trimming cut 7 bases from V and 4 bases from J; bases unmatched to any gene: 6. The length of the CDR3 is 13 residues. Per the germline V gene, CDR1 is MNHEY and CDR2 is SVGAGI. CDR3: CASNTGQIYGYTF. CDR3 sequence (DNA): TGTGCCAGCAACACGGGACAGATCTATGGCTACACCTTC.

This sequence joins TRBV7-3 and TRBJ1-1; 9 bases fit TRBD1. The J segment lost 4 bases and the V segment lost 5 bases, leaving 5 bases of the junction unmatched. The CDR3 sequence is 14 residues long. Per the germline V gene, CDR1 is SGHTA and CDR2 is FQGTGA. The CDR3: CASSRQQGATEAFF. The CDR3 coding sequence is TGTGCCAGCAGCAGACAACAGGGGGCCACTGAAGCTTTCTTT.

V gene TRBV6-5 combines with J gene TRBJ1-2; TRBD1 matches 7 bases. The CDR3 has 13 amino acids. The V gene end was trimmed by 4 bases and the J gene end by 3 bases; junction bases not matched to a gene: 2. CDR1 and CDR2 (germline): MNHEY, SVGAGI. The CDR3 is CASSSQGDYGYTF. DNA for the CDR3: TGTGCCAGCAGTTCTCAGGGGGACTATGGCTACACCTTC.